Shown below are 12 T cell receptor beta chains from a single sample sequenced in a study of blood T cell repertoires in COVID-19. Generated by immunoSEQ multiplex PCR, the TCRdb table keeps only in-frame clones and is missing some. The sample has around 130,000 clones; 75% to 90% are singletons. The sample taken for sequencing was peripheral blood. All receptors come from a woman aged 50 to 65 who had recovered from COVID-19.

This chain joins TRBV18 and TRBJ1-1; 8 nucleotides agree with TRBD1. CDR1 and CDR2 (germline): KGHSH, LQKENI. The CDR3 has 15 amino acids. The trim removed 3 bases at V and 5 bases at J, leaving 8 bases unmatched. As DNA, the CDR3 is TGTGCCAGCTCACCCCTCGCAGGGGGCGAGACTGAAGCTTTCTTT. It is translated as CASSPLAGGETEAFF. Full variable domain (missing parts from reference TRBV18 and TRBJ1-1): NAGVMQNPRHLVRRRGQEARLRCSPMKGHSHVYWYRQLPEEGLKFMVYLQKENIIDESGMPKERFSAEFPKEGPSILRIQQVVRGDSAAYFCASSPLAGGETEAFFGQGTRLTVV.

This chain connects TRBV27 to TRBJ1-2; 10 bases align to TRBD1. Germline V lookup: CDR1 MNHEY, CDR2 SMNVEV (reference sequence). This CDR3 has 13 amino acids. The trim removed 2 bases at V and 7 bases at J, leaving 1 base unmatched. The CDR3 DNA follows: TGTGCCAGCAGTTTACGGACAGGGGGTGGCTACACCTTC. It encodes CASSLRTGGGYTF.

This clone was detected a few times. V and J are TRBV9 and TRBJ2-7, with D possibly matching TRBD2 (6 bases). Germline-derived CDR1 and CDR2 are SGDLS and YYNGEE. The CDR3 is 14 residues long. V was trimmed by 7 bases and J by 0 bases, leaving 14 bases between them. The chain's CDR3 is CASAPGLHSYEQYF. DNA of the CDR3: TGTGCCAGCGCGCCGGGACTCCACTCCTACGAGCAGTACTTC.

This chain links TRBV19 with TRBJ2-2; perhaps TRBD2 as D (6 bases). Germline CDR1 and CDR2: LNHDA and SQIVND (reference sequence). Trimming stripped 3 bases from V and 1 base from J, with 6 bases between. The CDR3 sequence is 14 residues long. The CDR3 DNA sequence: TGTGCCAGTAGTATGGGGGGGAACACCGGGGAGCTGTTTTTT. It is translated as CASSMGGNTGELFF.

The chain joins TRBV4-1 to TRBJ1-5; D is unclear. CDR1 and CDR2 from the germline V gene are MGHRA and YSYEKL. CDR3 size: 14 residues. Between the trimmed V and J ends, which lost 0 bases and 6 bases, there was a span of 9 bases. CDR3 region: CASSQDEGSQPQHF. The CDR3 bases are TGCGCCAGCAGCCAAGATGAAGGGAGTCAGCCCCAGCATTTT.

The gene calls are TRBV6-5 and TRBJ1-5, with D possibly matching TRBD1 (6 bases). Germline CDR1 and CDR2: MNHEY and SVGAGI. The CDR3 length is 14 residues. With 6 bases removed from V and 4 bases from J, the gap between germline ends came to 13 bases. The CDR3 DNA is TGTGCCAGCAGACCCAACAGGGTTAATCAGCCCCAGCATTTT. Translated, it gives CASRPNRVNQPQHF.

The chain joins TRBV4-1 to TRBJ1-1; maybe TRBD1 (5 bases). Germline loops: CDR1 MGHRA, CDR2 YSYEKL. This CDR3 has 16 residues. V dropped 0 bases and J dropped 4 bases, with 15 bases sitting between them. CDR3 sequence (DNA): TGCGCCAGCAGCCAAGACTCCAGGGCCAGCCGCACTGAAGCTTTCTTT. It codes for CASSQDSRASRTEAFF.

This sequence joins TRBV6-5 and TRBJ1-2; 10 nucleotides align to TRBD1. The germline CDR1 and CDR2 sequences are MNHEY and SVGAGI. V lost 7 bases, J lost 5 bases, and 7 bases stayed unmatched. The CDR3 has 14 residues. The CDR3 region has the DNA TGTGCCAGCACAAGGGACAGGGGAGGGTATGGCTACACCTTC. Translating gives CASTRDRGGYGYTF.

This clone was recorded only once. The chain combines TRBV11-2 with TRBJ1-3; unclear D gene. The CDR3 loop spans 13 amino acids. Germline V CDR1 and CDR2: SGHAT, FQNNGV. The germline V and J ends were trimmed by 0 bases and 4 bases, with 4 bases remaining between them. DNA for the CDR3: TGTGCCAGCAGCTTAGATCGGGGAAACACCATATATTTT. Protein product: CASSLDRGNTIYF.

The chain joins TRBV5-1 to TRBJ2-2; 12 bases agree with TRBD2. V gave up 0 bases and J gave up 7 bases; unmatched junction bases: 10. CDR1 SGHRS and CDR2 YFSETQ come from the germline V gene. CDR3 length: 18 residues. CDR3 amino acids: CASSLGLAGAFSGGELFF. CDR3 coding DNA: TGCGCCAGCAGCTTGGGACTAGCGGGAGCTTTTTCTGGCGGGGAGCTGTTTTTT.

Ten or more counts support this clone. The genes are TRBV12-3 or TRBV12-4 and TRBJ2-1, with D possibly matching TRBD2 (5 bases). The CDR3 consists of 13 residues. Trimming took off 5 bases at V and 10 bases at J, with 15 bases between the two ends. The DNA for the CDR3 is TGTGCCAGCAGTCCAACGACTATATCCGAGCAGTTCTTC. Amino acid sequence: CASSPTTISEQFF.

The rearrangement joins TRBV9 to TRBJ1-2; the D gene is possibly TRBD1 (5 bases). V lost 7 bases and J lost 3, with 13 bases in between. This CDR3 contains 13 residues. Looked up from germline, CDR1 is SGDLS and CDR2 is YYNGEE. CDR3 region: CASGGGGHYGYTF. The CDR3, as DNA: TGTGCCAGCGGCGGGGGAGGCCACTATGGCTACACCTTC.